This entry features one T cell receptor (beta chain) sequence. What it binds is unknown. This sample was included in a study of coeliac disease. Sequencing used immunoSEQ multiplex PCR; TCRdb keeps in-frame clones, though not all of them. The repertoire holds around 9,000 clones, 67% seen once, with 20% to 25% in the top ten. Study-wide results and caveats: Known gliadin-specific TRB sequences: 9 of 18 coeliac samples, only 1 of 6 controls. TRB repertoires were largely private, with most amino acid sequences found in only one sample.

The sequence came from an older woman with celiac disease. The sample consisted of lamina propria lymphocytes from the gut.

The CDR3: CATKPGGVDTEAFF. Written as DNA, the CDR3 is TGTGCCACCAAGCCAGGGGGAGTTGACACTGAAGCTTTCTTT. The chain joins TRBV28 to TRBJ1-1, with TRBD1 identical over 7 bases. CDR3 length: 14 residues. V lost 10 bases and J lost 3; bases outside the gene matches: 11. Germline lookup yields CDR1 MDHEN and CDR2 SYDVKM. The whole variable domain, filled in from reference TRBV28 and TRBJ1-1, reads DVKVTQSSRYLVKRTGEKVFLECVQDMDHENMFWYRQDPGLGLRLIYFSYDVKMKEKGDIPEGYSVSREKKERFSLILESASTNQTSMYLCATKPGGVDTEAFFGQGTRLTVV.